The T cell receptor beta chain described here comes from a study of shared clonotypes between healthy human individuals (dated by TCRdb to about 2020). Regarding the complete study: The cohort included a few men and a couple of women between 18 and 49 years of age. Per donor, three plates each were used for CD4 naive and CD4 memory, two for CD8 naive, and one for CD8 memory. To estimate repertoire size and how much clonotype sharing occurs between individuals, the study deeply sequenced the blood TCR repertoires of about five healthy adults. Different laboratories and diverse techniques were used to prepare libraries and sequence TCR repertoires, to increase sequencing depth and limit assay-specific biases. Leukapheresis yielded between about 0.8 and 9.5 billion PBMCs per donor.

Using the deep immunoSEQ assay, TCR CDR3 regions were amplified from genomic DNA by multiplex PCR. For each cell subset, the extracted genomic DNA was distributed evenly across all wells of several immunoSEQ 96-well plates, and each plate served as one replicate. For sorted subsets, 200 ng of genomic DNA, equivalent to some 33,000 T cell genomes, went into each replicate PCR. Purified libraries were quantified with a Qubit 3.0 fluorometer, sized on a Bioanalyzer 2100, and re-quantified with the KAPA Library Quantification kit. Every immunoSEQ 96-well plate was sequenced on a separate single-read 150-cycle Illumina NextSeq 550 flow cell. As for how the authors treated the data: Because the immunoSEQ output included only junctional sequences and no quality scores, the filtering could not be the same as the filtering used for full-length reads. Sequences were annotated with PyIR, a Python wrapper for IgBLAST v1.9, and V/J genes and CDR3 were assigned using IMGT germline references. Reads were filtered out if the reads had weak V/J assignments (E-value above 1e-6), no CDR3, stop codons, out-of-frame junctions, or ambiguous translated residues. V3J clonotypes were defined by identical inferred V gene, J gene, and CDR3 amino acid sequence. Percentage overlap between repertoires was computed as shared unique clonotypes divided by the size of the smaller repertoire. Richness of each repertoire was evaluated using RTK rarefaction, the Chao1 estimator, and Recon v2.1 estimates of unobserved clonotypes. Generation probabilities were computed with OLGA for all TCRbeta clonotypes obtained by the gDNA method from a few donors. In its TCRdb copy, this immuneACCESS table keeps in-frame sequences only and misses some clones. Where compared with another copy, unresolved V genes explain less than half of these, and the others have no known cause. V, J and clone size were drawn from that table, and D and trimming were deduced from the DNA. This sample is represented by more than 2 million clones; less than 95% of them were singletons. The ten largest clonotypes hold roughly 1% of the sample.

For this clone: Its antigen specificity is not known. One base away there is no much larger clone; base qualities are not given.

The CDR3 covers 14 residues, taking in both the cysteine and the phenylalanine. Of the read, only the CDR3 DNA is kept; its 42 bases are in frame from base 1. CDR1 and CDR2 are read off the germline V gene (reference sequence) as MNHEY and SMNVEV. V drops 6 bases and J drops 0 bases, leaving 12 bases in between. Results the study describes overall, beyond this receptor: Sampling was limited to blood, and TCR repertoires in tissue likely differ from TCR repertoires in blood. The small number of donors limited the genetic and exposure-history diversity represented. Based on pairwise subsampling, the degree of clonotype sharing among donors was expected to be affected by sequencing depth. Estimated clonotype richness was generally larger for naive than for memory subsets. Even with the large sequencing depth, rarefaction of the sorted-subset datasets indicated that sequencing was incomplete. When several donors were compared, the shared fraction of clonotypes was around 5.1% for naive CD4, roughly 3.4% for naive CD8, 2% to 2.5% for memory CD4, and 0.4% for memory CD8. Clonotypes shared by all four sorted-subset donors showed higher generation probabilities than non-shared clonotypes.

For the CD8 naive samples, CD45RO-negative cells were positively selected for CCR7, yielding a CD45RA+CCR7+ population from which TemRA cells were excluded. Healthy HIV-negative adults with no recently reported acute infections or vaccinations were included as donors. Every donor was a Caucasian adult residing in Nashville, Tennessee, USA. Blood was obtained by leukapheresis, after which PBMCs were separated by Ficoll-Histopaque density gradient centrifugation and cryopreserved in liquid nitrogen vapor phase. Purity and quantity of every magnetically sorted T cell population were checked by analytical flow cytometry. From each sorted fraction, genomic DNA was isolated and quantified by UV absorbance on a Nanodrop 2000c.

This receptor chain uses TRBV27 and TRBJ2-7; tentative D gene TRBD2, with 5 bases matching. The receptor comes from a man aged 18 to 35 in good health. Sequenced input: naive CD8+ T cells sorted from blood. What this sample's cell subset or site label stands for: CD45RA+CCR7+. The DNA sequence reads TGTGCCAGCAGCCCCCGGGGAGCCTCCTACGAGCAGTACTTC. Translated, this is CASSPRGASYEQYF.